This entry lists 11 T cell receptor beta chains sequenced from one sample in a study of cytomegalovirus exposure and HLA in healthy donors. PCR amplification relied on 60 Vbeta primers (plus 13 Jbeta primers). Profiling relied on immunoSEQ multiplex PCR, and the TCRdb table lists in-frame clones only, not all of them. The sample consists of about 91,000 clones, 55% to 65% of them appearing once. The sample comprised PBMCs. These receptors originate from a human donor in good health.

The J gene is TRBJ1-6, the V gene TRBV5-6, with D perhaps matching TRBD1 (6 bases). The CDR3 spans 16 residues. V was trimmed by 0 bases and J by 5 bases, leaving 12 bases between them. Per germline, CDR1 SGHDT and CDR2 YYEEEE. This CDR3 reads CASSLDRVRNNSPLHF. The CDR3 DNA follows: TGTGCCAGCAGCTTGGACAGGGTGAGAAATAATTCACCCCTCCACTTT.

This chain joins TRBV4-3 and TRBJ2-7, with a weak D call TRBD2 (6 bases). Germline values: CDR1 LGHNA, CDR2 YSLEER. The CDR3 runs to 18 residues. Trimming took off 4 bases at V and 0 bases at J, with 22 bases between the two ends. The CDR3 bases are TGCGCCAGCAGCCCAGAAATCCCGGGCGGGGCCGACTCCTACGAGCAGTACTTC. Amino acid sequence: CASSPEIPGGADSYEQYF.

The count of this clone is one. V and J are TRBV5-4 and TRBJ2-7; 7 bases map to TRBD1. V lost 4 bases, J lost 0 bases, and 7 bases stayed unmatched. Germline CDR1 SGHNT, CDR2 YYREEE (reference sequence). The CDR3 covers 15 residues. CDR3 sequence reads: CASSKGQDISYEQYF. For the CDR3, the DNA is TGTGCCAGCAGCAAAGGACAGGATATCTCCTACGAGCAGTACTTC. Drawing the rest from reference TRBV5-4 and TRBJ2-7, the complete variable domain is ETGVTQSPTHLIKTRGQQVTLRCSSQSGHNTVSWYQQALGQGPQFIFQYYREEENGRGNFPPRFSGLQFPNYSSELNVNALELDDSALYLCASSKGQDISYEQYFGPGTRLTVT.

The J gene is TRBJ2-2, the V gene TRBV11-3; D perhaps matches TRBD1 (6 bases). The germline V gene encodes CDR1 SGHNT and CDR2 YENEEA. This CDR3 is built from 16 residues. Deletions cut 5 bases from V and 1 base from J, with 14 bases between. CDR3 protein: CASSPHPGQNTGELFF. The CDR3 bases are TGTGCCAGCAGCCCACACCCGGGACAGAACACCGGGGAGCTGTTTTTT. Looking up the rest from reference TRBV11-3 and TRBJ2-2 gives the full variable domain: EAGVVQSPRYKIIEKKQPVAFWCNPISGHNTLYWYLQNLGQGPELLIRYENEEAVDDSQLPKDRFSAERLKGVDSTLKIQPAELGDSAVYLCASSPHPGQNTGELFFGEGSRLTVL.

V and J are TRBV4-3 and TRBJ2-1; possibly TRBD2 for D (5 bases). Germline values: CDR1 LGHNA, CDR2 YSLEER. Trimming pared 1 base from V and 4 bases from J, leaving 14 bases between. The CDR3 sequence is 16 residues long. The CDR3: CASSQAGFMAYNEQFF. The CDR3 DNA follows: TGCGCCAGCAGCCAAGCGGGGTTTATGGCTTACAATGAGCAGTTCTTC.

This chain links TRBV7-2 with TRBJ2-7; D perhaps matches TRBD1 (5 bases). The CDR3 totals 15 residues. V shed 1 base and J shed 2 bases, with 12 bases lying between them. CDR1 SGHTA and CDR2 FQGNSA come from the germline V gene. The CDR3 nucleotides read TGTGCCAGCAGCTTAGTCGTGGCAGGGACCTACGAGCAGTACTTC. It encodes CASSLVVAGTYEQYF.

This rearrangement joins TRBV6-5 to TRBJ1-4; 12 nucleotides line up with TRBD1. Looked up from germline, CDR1 is MNHEY and CDR2 is SVGAGI. This CDR3 spans 14 amino acids. The trim removed 6 bases at V and 8 bases at J, leaving 4 bases unmatched. DNA for the CDR3: TGTGCCAGCAGCAGGGACAGGGGGCGAGAAAAACTGTTTTTT. Protein: CASSRDRGREKLFF.

V gene TRBV6-1 combines with J gene TRBJ1-2, with a possible D match to TRBD1 (5 bases). The CDR3 is 14 amino acids. Between the trimmed V and J ends, which lost 6 bases and 6 bases, there was a span of 17 bases. In germline, CDR1 is MNHNS, CDR2 SASEGT. The chain's CDR3 is CASRGAGLVDGYTF. The CDR3 bases are TGTGCCAGCAGGGGCGCAGGGTTGGTTGATGGCTACACCTTC.

V gene TRBV7-3 combines with J gene TRBJ2-5; tentative D call: TRBD2 (7 bases). The CDR3 covers 16 residues. Germline V lookup: CDR1 SGHTA, CDR2 FQGTGA. V lost 5 bases and J lost 2, with 18 bases in between. The CDR3 DNA reads as TGTGCCAGCAGCCCCCGTGGGGGGGGCCTACAAGAGACCCAGTACTTC. Its protein product is CASSPRGGGLQETQYF.

V gene TRBV9 combines with J gene TRBJ1-1; D gene uncertain. CDR1 is SGDLS, CDR2 YYNGEE, per germline. This CDR3 has 13 residues. With 0 bases removed from V and 1 base from J, the gap between germline ends came to 4 bases. CDR3 residues: CASSVAPNTEAFF. Here the CDR3 DNA reads TGTGCCAGCAGCGTAGCTCCGAACACTGAAGCTTTCTTT.

This chain connects TRBV19 to TRBJ2-3; TRBD1 matches 8 bases. The trim removed 3 bases at V and 4 bases at J, leaving 3 bases unmatched. CDR3 length equals 14 residues. Germline V CDR1 and CDR2: LNHDA, SQIVND (reference sequence). The CDR3 reads CASSIGQGSDTQYF. In DNA form, the CDR3 reads TGTGCCAGTAGTATCGGACAGGGTTCAGATACGCAGTATTTT.